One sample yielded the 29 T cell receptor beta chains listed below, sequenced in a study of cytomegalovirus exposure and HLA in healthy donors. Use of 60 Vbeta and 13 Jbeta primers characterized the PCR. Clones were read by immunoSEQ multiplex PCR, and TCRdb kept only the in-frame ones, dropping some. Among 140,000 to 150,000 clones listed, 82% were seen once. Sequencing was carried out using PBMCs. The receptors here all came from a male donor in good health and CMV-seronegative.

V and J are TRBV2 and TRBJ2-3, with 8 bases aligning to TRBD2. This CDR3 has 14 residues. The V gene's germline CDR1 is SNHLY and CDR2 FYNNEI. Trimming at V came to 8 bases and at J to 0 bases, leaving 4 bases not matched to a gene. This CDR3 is CASATSGSTDTQYF. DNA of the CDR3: TGTGCCAGCGCTACTAGCGGTAGCACAGATACGCAGTATTTT.

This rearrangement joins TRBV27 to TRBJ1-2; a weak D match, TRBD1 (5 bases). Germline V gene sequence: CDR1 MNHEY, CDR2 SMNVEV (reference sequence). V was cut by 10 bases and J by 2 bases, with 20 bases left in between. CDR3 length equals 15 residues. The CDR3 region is CATAQGLLRNYGYTF. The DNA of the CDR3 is TGTGCCACCGCTCAGGGTCTCCTTCGGAACTATGGCTACACCTTC.

The CDR3 is CASSFRDYLQETQYF. The CDR3 nucleotides are TGTGCCAGCAGCTTCCGGGACTACTTACAAGAGACCCAGTACTTC. This chain links TRBV5-5 with TRBJ2-5; 7 nucleotides line up with TRBD2. Germline V gene sequence: CDR1 SGHKS, CDR2 YYEKEE (reference sequence). The CDR3 is 15 amino acids. V lost 2 bases and J lost 2; bases outside the gene matches: 6.

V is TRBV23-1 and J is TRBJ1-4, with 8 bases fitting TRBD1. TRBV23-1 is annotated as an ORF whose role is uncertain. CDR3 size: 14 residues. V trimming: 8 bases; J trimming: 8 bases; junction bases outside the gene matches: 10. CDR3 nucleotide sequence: TGCGCCAGCCAACAGGGGGACATTACCGAAAAACTGTTTTTT. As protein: CASQQGDITEKLFF.

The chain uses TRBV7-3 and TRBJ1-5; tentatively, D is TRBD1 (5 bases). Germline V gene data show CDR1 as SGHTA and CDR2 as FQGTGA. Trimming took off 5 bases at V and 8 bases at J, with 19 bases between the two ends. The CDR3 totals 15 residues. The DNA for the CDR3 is TGTGCCAGCAGCCCACGGGCGGGGCGAGGAGAGCCCCAGCATTTT. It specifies CASSPRAGRGEPQHF.

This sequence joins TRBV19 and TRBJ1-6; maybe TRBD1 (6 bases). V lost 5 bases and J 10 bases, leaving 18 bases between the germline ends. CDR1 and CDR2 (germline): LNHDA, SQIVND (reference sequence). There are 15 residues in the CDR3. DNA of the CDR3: TGTGCCAGTAGTCCTCTTTTTCAGGGGATATCACCCCTCCACTTT. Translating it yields CASSPLFQGISPLHF.

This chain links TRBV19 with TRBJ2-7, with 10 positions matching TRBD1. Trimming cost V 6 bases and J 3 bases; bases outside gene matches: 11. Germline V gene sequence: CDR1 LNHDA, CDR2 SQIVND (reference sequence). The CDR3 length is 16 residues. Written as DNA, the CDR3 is TGTGCCAGTAGCCTCCCACCCGGGACAGGGGTCTACGAGCAGTACTTC. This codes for CASSLPPGTGVYEQYF.

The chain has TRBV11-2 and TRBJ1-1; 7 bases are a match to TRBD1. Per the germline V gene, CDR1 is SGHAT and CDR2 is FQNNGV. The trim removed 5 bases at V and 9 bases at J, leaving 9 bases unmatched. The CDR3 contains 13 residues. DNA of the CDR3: TGTGCCAGCAGCCCAGGGACAGCCCCGAAAGCTTTCTTT. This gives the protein CASSPGTAPKAFF.

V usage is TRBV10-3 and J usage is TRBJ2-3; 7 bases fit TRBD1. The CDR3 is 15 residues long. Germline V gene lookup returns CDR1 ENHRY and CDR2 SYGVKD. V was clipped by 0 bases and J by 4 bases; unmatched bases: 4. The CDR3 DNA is TGTGCCATCAGTGAGTCGCTAGGGGGCGCAGATACGCAGTATTTT. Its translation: CAISESLGGADTQYF.

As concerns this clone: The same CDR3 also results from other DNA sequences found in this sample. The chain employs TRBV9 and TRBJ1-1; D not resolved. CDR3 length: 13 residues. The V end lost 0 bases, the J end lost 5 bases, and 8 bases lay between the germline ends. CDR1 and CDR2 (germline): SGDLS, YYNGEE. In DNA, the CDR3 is TGTGCCAGCAGCGTAGGACGGGGAACTGAAGCTTTCTTT. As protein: CASSVGRGTEAFF.

CDR3 residues: CASSTHQGVGTEAFF. CDR3 nucleotides: TGTGCCAGTAGTACCCACCAGGGGGTTGGCACTGAAGCTTTCTTT. The V call is TRBV19, the J call TRBJ1-1, with 7 bases fitting TRBD1. The trim removed 4 bases at V and 4 bases at J, leaving 9 bases unmatched. Germline CDR1 reads LNHDA; CDR2 reads SQIVND (reference sequence). CDR3 size: 15 residues.

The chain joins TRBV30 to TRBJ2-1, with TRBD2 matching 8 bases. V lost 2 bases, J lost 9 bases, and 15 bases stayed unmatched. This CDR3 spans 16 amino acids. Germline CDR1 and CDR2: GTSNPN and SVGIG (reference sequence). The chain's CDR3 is CAWSRSRSGIGGEQFF. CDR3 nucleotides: TGTGCCTGGAGTCGTTCTCGTAGCGGGATAGGGGGTGAGCAGTTCTTC.

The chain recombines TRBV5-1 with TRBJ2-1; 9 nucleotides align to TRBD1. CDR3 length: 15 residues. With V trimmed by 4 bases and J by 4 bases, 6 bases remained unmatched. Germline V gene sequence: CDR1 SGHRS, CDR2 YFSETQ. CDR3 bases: TGCGCCAGCAGCCAAGGGACAGGGAGGTACAATGAGCAGTTCTTC. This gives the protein CASSQGTGRYNEQFF.

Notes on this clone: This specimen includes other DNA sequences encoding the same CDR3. CDR3 nucleotide sequence: TGTGCCAGCAGCGTCCGCCCAGGGGGCGGAGGTGAAGCTTTCTTT. It codes for CASSVRPGGGGEAFF. The rearrangement joins TRBV9 to TRBJ1-1; 8 positions match TRBD1. J gave up 7 bases and V 2 bases, and 10 bases lay outside the gene matches. The germline gives CDR1 SGDLS, CDR2 YYNGEE. The CDR3 extends over 15 amino acids.

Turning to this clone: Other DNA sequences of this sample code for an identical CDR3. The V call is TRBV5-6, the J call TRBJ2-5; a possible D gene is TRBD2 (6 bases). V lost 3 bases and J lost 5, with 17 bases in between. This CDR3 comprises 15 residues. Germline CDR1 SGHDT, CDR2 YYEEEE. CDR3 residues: CASSSGGGSKETQYF. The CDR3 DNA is TGTGCCAGCAGCTCTGGTGGGGGGAGTAAGGAGACCCAGTACTTC.

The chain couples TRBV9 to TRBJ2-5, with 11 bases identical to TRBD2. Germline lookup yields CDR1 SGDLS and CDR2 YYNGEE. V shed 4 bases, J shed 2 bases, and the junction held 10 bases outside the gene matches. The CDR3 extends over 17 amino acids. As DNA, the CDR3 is TGTGCCAGCAGCCCGGGGGGAACTAGCGGGGGACAAGAGACCCAGTACTTC. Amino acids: CASSPGGTSGGQETQYF.

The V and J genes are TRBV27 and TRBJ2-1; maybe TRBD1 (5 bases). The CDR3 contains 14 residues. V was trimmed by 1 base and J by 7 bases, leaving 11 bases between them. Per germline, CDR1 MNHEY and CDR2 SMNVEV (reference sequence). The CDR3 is CASSLYPGRNEQFF. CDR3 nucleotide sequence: TGTGCCAGCAGTTTATACCCAGGGCGAAATGAGCAGTTCTTC.

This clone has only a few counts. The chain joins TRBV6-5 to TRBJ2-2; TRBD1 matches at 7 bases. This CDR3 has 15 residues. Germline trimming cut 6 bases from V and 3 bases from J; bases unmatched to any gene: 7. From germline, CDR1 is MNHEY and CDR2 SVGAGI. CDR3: CASSLGTAYTGELFF. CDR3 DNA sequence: TGTGCCAGCAGCCTGGGGACAGCCTACACCGGGGAGCTGTTTTTT.

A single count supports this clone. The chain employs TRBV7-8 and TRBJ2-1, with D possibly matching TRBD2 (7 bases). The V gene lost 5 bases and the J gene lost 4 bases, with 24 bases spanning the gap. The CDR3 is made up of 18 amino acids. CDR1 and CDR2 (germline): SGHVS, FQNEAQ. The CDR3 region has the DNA TGTGCCAGCAGCCCGCGCCCCGGGGGTCGGGGGGCATACAATGAGCAGTTCTTC. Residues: CASSPRPGGRGAYNEQFF.

The CDR3 DNA reads as TGTGCCAGTAGTATAGTACGGGGGAGCAATCAGCCCCAGCATTTT. Translation: CASSIVRGSNQPQHF. The chain employs TRBV19 and TRBJ1-5; tentative D call: TRBD1 (5 bases). The CDR3 spans 15 residues. V gave up 1 base and J gave up 1 base, with 8 bases separating them. Germline lookup yields CDR1 LNHDA and CDR2 SQIVND (reference sequence).

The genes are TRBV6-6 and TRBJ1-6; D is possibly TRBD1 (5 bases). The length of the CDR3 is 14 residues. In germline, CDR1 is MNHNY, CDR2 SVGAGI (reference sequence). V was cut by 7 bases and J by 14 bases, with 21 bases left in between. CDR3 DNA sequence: TGTGCCAGCACCACCGGGGGGGAGATGGGGACCCTCCACTTT. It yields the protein CASTTGGEMGTLHF.

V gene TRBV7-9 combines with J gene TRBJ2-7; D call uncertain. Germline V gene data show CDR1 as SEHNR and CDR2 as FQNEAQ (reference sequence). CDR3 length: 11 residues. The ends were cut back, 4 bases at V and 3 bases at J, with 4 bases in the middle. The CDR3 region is CASSSNYEQYF. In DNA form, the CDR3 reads TGTGCCAGCAGCTCAAACTACGAGCAGTACTTC.

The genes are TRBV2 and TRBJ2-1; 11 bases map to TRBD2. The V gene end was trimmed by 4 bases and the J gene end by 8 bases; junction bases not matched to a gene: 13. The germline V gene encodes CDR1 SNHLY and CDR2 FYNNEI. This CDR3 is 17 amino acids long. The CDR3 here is CASSVDLSGGAGDEQFF. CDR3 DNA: TGTGCCAGCAGTGTAGACCTTAGCGGGGGGGCCGGGGATGAGCAGTTCTTC.

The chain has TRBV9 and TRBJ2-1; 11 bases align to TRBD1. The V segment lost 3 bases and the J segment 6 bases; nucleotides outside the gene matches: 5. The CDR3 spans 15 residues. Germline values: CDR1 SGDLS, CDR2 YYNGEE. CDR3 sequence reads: CASSDAGTGGNEQFF. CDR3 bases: TGTGCCAGCAGCGACGCCGGGACAGGGGGCAATGAGCAGTTCTTC.

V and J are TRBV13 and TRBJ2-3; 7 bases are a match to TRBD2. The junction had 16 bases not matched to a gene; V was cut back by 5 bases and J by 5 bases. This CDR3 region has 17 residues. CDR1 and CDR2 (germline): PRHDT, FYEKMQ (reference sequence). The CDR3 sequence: CASSLSTGWLAVDTQYF. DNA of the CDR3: TGTGCCAGCAGCCTTAGTACTGGGTGGCTAGCGGTAGATACGCAGTATTTT.

CDR3 protein: CASSLFRGDSLYEQYF. In DNA, the CDR3 is TGCGCCAGCAGCCTTTTTAGAGGGGACAGCTTATACGAGCAGTACTTC. V gene TRBV4-3 combines with J gene TRBJ2-7; 7 bases fit TRBD1. The CDR3 totals 16 residues. The germline V gene has CDR1 LGHNA and CDR2 YSLEER. The V segment lost 4 bases and the J segment 4 bases; nucleotides outside the gene matches: 13.

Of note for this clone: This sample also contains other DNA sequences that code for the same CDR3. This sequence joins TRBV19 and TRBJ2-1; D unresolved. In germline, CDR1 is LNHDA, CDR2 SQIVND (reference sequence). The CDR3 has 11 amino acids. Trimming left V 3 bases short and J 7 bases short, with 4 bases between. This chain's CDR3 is CASSIRNEQFF. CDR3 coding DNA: TGTGCCAGTAGTATCAGGAATGAGCAGTTCTTC.

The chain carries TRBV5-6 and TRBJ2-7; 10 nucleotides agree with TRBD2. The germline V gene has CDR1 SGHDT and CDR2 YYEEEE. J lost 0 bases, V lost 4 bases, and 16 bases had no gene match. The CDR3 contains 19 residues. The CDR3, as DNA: TGTGCCAGCAGCCCCAAGCGGGGGGCTAGCGGGAGAAGCTCCTACGAGCAGTACTTC. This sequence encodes CASSPKRGASGRSSYEQYF.

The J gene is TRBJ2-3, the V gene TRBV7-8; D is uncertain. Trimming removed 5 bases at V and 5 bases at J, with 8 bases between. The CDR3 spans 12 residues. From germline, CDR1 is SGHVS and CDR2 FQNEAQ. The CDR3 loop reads CASSPFRDTQYF. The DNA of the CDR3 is TGTGCCAGCAGCCCTTTCAGAGATACGCAGTATTTT.